This is a list of T cell receptor beta chains from one sample in a study of shared clonotypes between healthy human individuals. Repertoires were generated with immunoSEQ multiplex PCR, while TCRdb's copy carries only in-frame clones and drops some. The table records over 850,000 clones, approximately 80% of them present only once. Sequenced material: memory CD4+ T cells from PBMCs. The source of these receptors is a young man in good health. Some clones in this sample may be carry-over from other donors' samples. CDR3s include the opening cysteine and the closing phenylalanine or tryptophan. The D gene is left open where the match is weak. A clone size is listed for some rows: how often the clone was seen (once, few, many), or a class if it is expanded.

J gene: TRBJ2-1; clone size: .; D gene: TRBD2; V gene: TRBV6-1; CDR3 DNA: TGTGCCGGATGTAAAACCTCGGGGGGCTACAATGAGCAGTTCTTC; CDR3 protein: CAGCKTSGGYNEQFF
J gene: TRBJ1-3; clone size: .; D gene: .; V gene: TRBV4-1; CDR3 DNA: TGCGCCAGCAGCCAAGTCCCCACCGTCGGGACTGGAAACACCATATATTTT; CDR3 protein: CASSQVPTVGTGNTIYF
J gene: TRBJ2-4; clone size: .; D gene: TRBD2; V gene: TRBV9; CDR3 DNA: TGTGCCAGCAGCCCCGGAGCGGGAGGCCTTGGAGACATTCAGTACTTC; CDR3 protein: CASSPGAGGLGDIQYF
J gene: TRBJ1-4; clone size: .; D gene: .; V gene: TRBV4-1; CDR3 DNA: TGCGCCAGCAGCCTAATAGTAAAGGGTCCAACTAATGAAAAACTGTTTTTT; CDR3 protein: CASSLIVKGPTNEKLFF
J gene: TRBJ1-2; clone size: .; D gene: TRBD1; V gene: TRBV4-2; CDR3 DNA: TGTGCCAGCAGCCAAGAACAGGGGAGTAACTATGGCTACACCTTC; CDR3 protein: CASSQEQGSNYGYTF
J gene: TRBJ1-1; clone size: .; D gene: .; V gene: TRBV25-1; CDR3 DNA: TGTGCCAGCAGTGATAATGGCAGATACATGAACGCTGAAGCTTTCTTT; CDR3 protein: CASSDNGRYMNAEAFF
J gene: TRBJ2-6; clone size: .; D gene: .; V gene: TRBV11-2; CDR3 DNA: TGTGCCAGCAGCCCTGCCAGCTCTGGGGCCAACGTCCTGACTTTC; CDR3 protein: CASSPASSGANVLTF
J gene: TRBJ1-1; clone size: .; D gene: .; V gene: TRBV5-6; CDR3 DNA: TGTGCCAGCAGGAGATACAGGGTTGAAACTGAAGCTTTCTTT; CDR3 protein: CASRRYRVETEAFF
J gene: TRBJ2-5; clone size: .; D gene: TRBD2; V gene: TRBV5-6; CDR3 DNA: TGTGCCAGCAGCGCGGGACTAGCGAAGACCCAGTACTTC; CDR3 protein: CASSAGLAKTQYF
J gene: TRBJ2-1; clone size: .; D gene: .; V gene: TRBV7-2; CDR3 DNA: TGTGCCAGCAGCTCGACGGGAGATCAATACAATGAGCAGTTCTTC; CDR3 protein: CASSSTGDQYNEQFF
J gene: TRBJ1-3; clone size: .; D gene: .; V gene: TRBV6-1; CDR3 DNA: TGTGCCAGCAGAGACTGGAGGGACTCTGGAAACACCATATATTTT; CDR3 protein: CASRDWRDSGNTIYF
J gene: TRBJ2-7; clone size: .; D gene: .; V gene: TRBV5-4; CDR3 DNA: TGTGCCAGCAGCGGAGTTAGCTCCTACGAGCAGTACTTC; CDR3 protein: CASSGVSSYEQYF
J gene: TRBJ2-7; clone size: once; D gene: .; V gene: TRBV30; CDR3 DNA: TGTGCCTGGAGTACAGGGCGGGGAGCCGAGCAGTACTTC; CDR3 protein: CAWSTGRGAEQYF
J gene: TRBJ1-5; clone size: .; D gene: TRBD1; V gene: TRBV19; CDR3 DNA: TGTGCCAGTACCGACGACAGGGTGGGTCAGCCCCAGCATTTT; CDR3 protein: CASTDDRVGQPQHF
J gene: TRBJ2-5; clone size: once; D gene: .; V gene: TRBV28; CDR3 DNA: TGTGCCAGCAGTAAAAGGGACATTCTTGAGACCCAGTACTTC; CDR3 protein: CASSKRDILETQYF
J gene: TRBJ2-3; clone size: .; D gene: .; V gene: TRBV18; CDR3 DNA: TGTGCCAGCTCACCAGGGGCGGAGTATAGCACAGATACGCAGTATTTT; CDR3 protein: CASSPGAEYSTDTQYF
J gene: TRBJ1-2; clone size: once; D gene: TRBD1; V gene: TRBV7-6; CDR3 DNA: TGTGCCAGCAGCCCGAGACGACAGGGTGCGAGCGGCTACACCTTC; CDR3 protein: CASSPRRQGASGYTF
J gene: TRBJ1-1; clone size: .; D gene: .; V gene: TRBV5-1; CDR3 DNA: TGCGCCAGCAGCCCCCCTACAGGGATTAACACTGAAGCTTTCTTT; CDR3 protein: CASSPPTGINTEAFF
J gene: TRBJ2-3; clone size: few; D gene: .; V gene: TRBV4-3; CDR3 DNA: TGCGCCAGCAGCCGAGAGGTGGGCGGGATGACAGATACGCAGTATTTT; CDR3 protein: CASSREVGGMTDTQYF
J gene: TRBJ2-7; clone size: .; D gene: TRBD2; V gene: TRBV2; CDR3 DNA: TGTGCCGGGGCTAGCGGGAGTCATTACGAGCAGTACTTC; CDR3 protein: CAGASGSHYEQYF
J gene: TRBJ2-1; clone size: few; D gene: TRBD2; V gene: TRBV4-2; CDR3 DNA: TGTGCCAGCAGCCATAGGGTGGCGGGAGATAATGAGCAGTTCTTC; CDR3 protein: CASSHRVAGDNEQFF
J gene: TRBJ2-7; clone size: .; D gene: .; V gene: TRBV7-9; CDR3 DNA: TGTGCCAGCAGTCCATTCGGGTACGAGCAGTACTTC; CDR3 protein: CASSPFGYEQYF
J gene: TRBJ2-1; clone size: .; D gene: TRBD2; V gene: TRBV5-5; CDR3 DNA: TGTGCCAGCAGCCTAATGGGACTAGCGGGAGGAGGGGGAGGGTACAATGAGCAGTTCTTC; CDR3 protein: CASSLMGLAGGGGGYNEQFF